The rows below give T cell receptor beta chains drawn from one sample of a study of control samples from healthy donors and cancer patients. Method: immunoSEQ multiplex PCR; TCRdb's copy keeps in-frame clones and lacks some. The table has about 270,000 clones, about 80% seen once. The sequencing sample was made of PBMCs. The receptors stem from a woman in her sixties or seventies with lung cancer. The CDR3 runs from the conserved cysteine through the conserved F or W. The D gene is left open where the match is weak. A row's size may be missing; if present it is once, few, many or a size class.

V	size	J	D	CDR3	DNA
TRBV4-2	.	TRBJ2-5	.	CASSQASSGQETQYF	TGTGCCAGCAGCCAAGCCAGTAGCGGACAAGAGACCCAGTACTTC
TRBV29-1	.	TRBJ1-1	.	CSVVRQANTEAFF	TGCAGCGTTGTACGACAGGCGAACACTGAAGCTTTCTTT
TRBV6-5	.	TRBJ1-2	.	CASSSTGRDYGYTF	TGTGCCAGCAGCAGTACAGGACGAGACTATGGCTACACCTTC
TRBV2	.	TRBJ1-2	.	CASTIGVPDYGYTF	TGTGCCAGCACCATTGGGGTGCCGGACTATGGCTACACCTTC
TRBV5-1	.	TRBJ1-3	.	CASTKRRAGNTIYF	TGCGCCAGCACCAAACGCAGGGCTGGAAACACCATATATTTT
TRBV30	once	TRBJ2-7	.	CAWSSGGNPYEQYF	TGTGCCTGGAGTTCGGGCGGGAACCCCTACGAGCAGTACTTC
TRBV6-5	.	TRBJ2-3	.	CASSYHPTDTQYF	TGTGCCAGCAGTTACCACCCCACAGATACGCAGTATTTT
TRBV14	once	TRBJ1-1	.	CASSQGENTEAFF	TGTGCCAGCAGCCAAGGGGAGAACACTGAAGCTTTCTTT
TRBV24-1	.	TRBJ2-7	TRBD1	CATTLQLEQGAYEQYF	TGTGCCACCACCTTACAGCTCGAACAGGGGGCCTACGAGCAGTACTTC
TRBV6-5	.	TRBJ2-5	.	CASSYGLGETQYF	TGTGCCAGCAGTTACGGCCTAGGGGAGACCCAGTACTTC
TRBV28	.	TRBJ2-6	TRBD2	CASSFGGAGANVLTF	TGTGCCAGCAGTTTCGGGGGGGCCGGGGCCAACGTCCTGACTTTC
TRBV6-1	once	TRBJ2-3	.	CASSEGGTAGNTQYF	TGTGCCAGCAGTGAAGGCGGGACAGCCGGGAATACGCAGTATTTT
TRBV20-1	.	TRBJ2-5	.	CSARAETQYF	TGCAGTGCTAGAGCGGAGACCCAGTACTTC
TRBV4-2	.	TRBJ2-5	TRBD2	CASSQDRRGVEETQYF	TGTGCCAGCAGCCAAGATAGGCGGGGGGTGGAAGAGACCCAGTACTTC
TRBV24-1	.	TRBJ2-3	.	CATSDPGDTQYF	TGTGCCACCAGTGACCCGGGAGATACGCAGTATTTT
TRBV3-1/TRBV3-2	few	TRBJ2-7	.	CASSPYHSSYEQYF	TGTGCCAGCAGCCCGTACCATAGCTCCTACGAGCAGTACTTC
TRBV7-9	.	TRBJ2-3	TRBD2	CASTMGGSPDTQYF	TGTGCCAGCACCATGGGGGGGAGTCCAGATACGCAGTATTTT
TRBV19	.	TRBJ1-2	TRBD1	CASSSWDSYYGYTF	TGTGCCAGTAGTAGCTGGGACAGCTACTATGGCTACACCTTC
TRBV28	.	TRBJ2-7	TRBD1	CASSGTGRGLYEQYF	TGTGCCAGCAGTGGGACAGGCCGAGGGCTCTACGAGCAGTACTTC
TRBV7-3	once	TRBJ1-1	.	CASSWTVNTEAFF	TGTGCCAGCAGCTGGACGGTGAACACTGAAGCTTTCTTT
TRBV7-3	.	TRBJ2-5	.	CASSLLPGPQETQYF	TGTGCCAGCAGCTTACTCCCGGGGCCCCAAGAGACCCAGTACTTC
TRBV19	.	TRBJ1-5	.	CASNTGADSNQPQHF	TGTGCCAGTAATACTGGAGCAGATAGCAATCAGCCCCAGCATTTT
TRBV4-1	.	TRBJ2-3	.	CASSQGGPWSTQYF	TGCGCCAGCAGCCAAGGAGGGCCCTGGAGTACGCAGTATTTT
TRBV19	.	TRBJ1-2	TRBD1	CASSLTTGGAAGYTF	TGTGCCAGTAGCCTAACGACAGGGGGCGCGGCCGGCTACACCTTC
TRBV30	.	TRBJ2-1	.	CAWSKLENNEQFF	TGTGCCTGGAGTAAACTGGAAAACAATGAGCAGTTCTTC
TRBV11-3	.	TRBJ1-1	.	CASSLNGGLNTEAFF	TGTGCCAGCAGCTTAAATGGGGGATTGAACACTGAAGCTTTCTTT
TRBV6-5	.	TRBJ1-1	.	CASSYSPGALTEAFF	TGTGCCAGCAGTTACTCGCCGGGGGCGCTCACTGAAGCTTTCTTT
TRBV5-3	.	TRBJ1-1	.	CARSLGPNRVEAFF	TGTGCCAGAAGCTTGGGCCCTAACAGAGTTGAAGCTTTCTTT
TRBV11-1	.	TRBJ2-7	.	CASSFPETYEQYF	TGTGCCAGCAGCTTCCCGGAGACCTACGAGCAGTACTTC
TRBV5-6	.	TRBJ2-7	.	CASSLGRVAAEQYF	TGTGCCAGCAGCTTGGGGCGGGTTGCCGCCGAGCAGTACTTC
TRBV28	.	TRBJ1-2	TRBD1	CASSSQTGDYGYTF	TGTGCCAGCAGTTCCCAGACAGGGGATTATGGCTACACCTTC
TRBV2	.	TRBJ2-5	TRBD1	CAVRQGAETQYF	TGTGCCGTTCGACAGGGTGCAGAGACCCAGTACTTC
TRBV10-1	.	TRBJ1-6	.	CASTLSHGSPLHF	TGCGCCAGCACTCTCTCTCATGGGTCACCCCTCCACTTT
TRBV29-1	.	TRBJ1-1	.	CSVRSVRTEAFF	TGCAGCGTTAGGTCGGTCCGCACTGAAGCTTTCTTT
TRBV27	.	TRBJ2-3	.	CASRLQLSTDTQYF	TGTGCCAGCAGGTTACAGCTTAGCACAGATACGCAGTATTTT
TRBV3-1/TRBV3-2	.	TRBJ1-4	.	CASSQDFNVVEKLFF	TGTGCCAGCAGCCAAGATTTTAATGTAGTTGAAAAACTGTTTTTT
TRBV9	.	TRBJ2-5	.	CASSWGRQDQETQYF	TGTGCCAGCAGCTGGGGTCGACAGGACCAAGAGACCCAGTACTTC
TRBV5-4	many	TRBJ2-2	TRBD1	CASSRGQGNRELFF	TGTGCCAGCAGCAGGGGACAGGGAAATAGGGAGCTGTTTTTT
TRBV7-8	.	TRBJ1-5	.	CAVGGVYSNQPQHF	TGTGCAGTAGGGGGGGTCTATAGCAATCAGCCCCAGCATTTT
TRBV5-1	.	TRBJ2-7	.	CASRLAGTGSYEQYF	TGCGCCAGCAGGCTAGCCGGGACGGGTTCCTACGAGCAGTACTTC
TRBV3-1/TRBV3-2	.	TRBJ1-6	TRBD1	CASSQGQGVNSPLHF	TGTGCCAGCAGCCAAGGCCAGGGGGTTAATTCACCCCTCCACTTT
TRBV14	.	TRBJ2-7	TRBD1	CASSYSTGQGAKQYF	TGTGCCAGCAGCTATTCGACGGGACAGGGGGCAAAGCAGTACTTC
TRBV3-1/TRBV3-2	.	TRBJ1-1	.	CASSQALGQNTEAFF	TGTGCCAGCAGCCAAGCCCTGGGACAGAACACTGAAGCTTTCTTT
TRBV6-5	.	TRBJ1-1	.	CASSYVGRSTEAFF	TGTGCCAGCAGTTACGTAGGACGGAGCACTGAAGCTTTCTTT
TRBV5-1	.	TRBJ2-2	.	CASSPGTASTGELFF	TGCGCCAGCAGCCCCGGGACCGCGAGCACCGGGGAGCTGTTTTTT
TRBV6-6	.	TRBJ1-6	.	CASKRPRDSPLHF	TGTGCCAGCAAGAGACCACGAGATTCACCCCTCCACTTT
TRBV2	medium-sized	TRBJ1-5	.	CASSDSGEEQPQHF	TGTGCCAGCAGTGATTCAGGGGAGGAGCAGCCCCAGCATTTT
TRBV6-5	.	TRBJ1-5	.	CASSPQYSNQPQHF	TGTGCCAGCAGTCCTCAATATAGCAATCAGCCCCAGCATTTT
TRBV6-8	.	TRBJ1-5	TRBD1	CASSNGQGAKSNQPQHF	TGTGCCAGCAGTAACGGACAGGGGGCGAAAAGCAATCAGCCCCAGCATTTT
TRBV12-3/TRBV12-4	.	TRBJ1-2	.	CASSFQSDYGYTF	TGTGCCAGCAGTTTCCAGAGCGACTATGGCTACACCTTC
TRBV3-1/TRBV3-2	.	TRBJ1-1	TRBD1	CASSQDRVTEAFF	TGTGCCAGCAGTCAAGACAGGGTTACTGAAGCTTTCTTT
TRBV5-6	.	TRBJ2-5	.	CASSLDLEETQYF	TGTGCCAGCAGCTTGGACCTTGAAGAGACCCAGTACTTC
TRBV2	.	TRBJ2-7	TRBD1	CASSLTGGGYEQYF	TGTGCCAGCAGCTTGACAGGGGGCGGCTACGAGCAGTACTTC
TRBV7-5	.	TRBJ1-1	.	CARSHEAFF	TGTGCCAGAAGCCACGAAGCTTTCTTT
TRBV30	.	TRBJ2-2	.	CAWSVGPNTGELFF	TGTGCCTGGAGTGTAGGCCCGAACACCGGGGAGCTGTTTTTT
TRBV2	.	TRBJ2-2	TRBD2	CASSENIAGGGNTGELFF	TGTGCCAGCAGTGAGAATATAGCGGGAGGGGGGAACACCGGGGAGCTGTTTTTT